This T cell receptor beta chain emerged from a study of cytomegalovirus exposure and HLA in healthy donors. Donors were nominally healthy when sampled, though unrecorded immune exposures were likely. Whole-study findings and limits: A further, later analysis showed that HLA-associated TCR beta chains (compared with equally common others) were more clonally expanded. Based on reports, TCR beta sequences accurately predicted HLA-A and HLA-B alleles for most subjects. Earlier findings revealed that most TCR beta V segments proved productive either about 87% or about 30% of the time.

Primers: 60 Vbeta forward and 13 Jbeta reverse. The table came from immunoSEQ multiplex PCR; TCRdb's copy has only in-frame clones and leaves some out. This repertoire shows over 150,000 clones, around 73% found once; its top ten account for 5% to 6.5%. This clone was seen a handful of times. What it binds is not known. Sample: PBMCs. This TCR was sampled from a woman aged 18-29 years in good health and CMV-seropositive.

This CDR3 is CASSFDSSSGNTIYF. CDR3 bases: TGTGCCAGCAGTTTCGACAGTTCCTCTGGAAACACCATATATTTT. The V gene is TRBV6-5, the J gene TRBJ1-3; D may be TRBD1 (5 bases). Germline V CDR1 and CDR2: MNHEY, SVGAGI. With 4 bases removed from V and 0 bases from J, the gap between germline ends came to 10 bases. CDR3 length equals 15 residues.